The 5 T cell receptor beta chains below come from one sample, sequenced in a study of cytomegalovirus exposure and HLA in healthy donors. It was with 60 Vbeta and 13 Jbeta primers that the PCR ran. This table comes from immunoSEQ multiplex PCR, and its TCRdb copy is limited to in-frame clones, with some not included. The repertoire holds some 99,000 clones, approximately 71% seen once, with roughly 7.1% in the top ten. Material for sequencing was PBMCs. The receptor set was obtained from a female donor in good health and CMV-seronegative.

The V gene is TRBV27, the J gene TRBJ2-1; TRBD1 matches 8 bases. The CDR3 length is 14 residues. Germline V gene data show CDR1 as MNHEY and CDR2 as SMNVEV (reference sequence). V lost 7 bases to trimming and J lost 8 bases; unmatched junction nucleotides: 10. CDR3 nucleotide sequence: TGTGCCAGCACCGGACAGGGATCTCTGCATGAGCAGTTCTTC. Its translation: CASTGQGSLHEQFF.

A note on this clone: Other DNA sequences within the sample encode an identical CDR3. The chain combines TRBV5-6 with TRBJ2-7; D is possibly TRBD2 (5 bases). The CDR3 totals 13 residues. Trimming stripped 0 bases from V and 4 bases from J, with 8 bases between. Germline CDR1 and CDR2: SGHDT and YYEEEE. CDR3 DNA sequence: TGTGCCAGCAGCTTGGGCAGGAGGTACGAGCAGTACTTC. Amino acid sequence: CASSLGRRYEQYF.

The chain is built from TRBV29-1 and TRBJ2-7; TRBD2 matches 7 bases. Trimming took 3 bases from V and 2 from J; bases not matched to a gene: 10. This CDR3 contains 15 residues. Germline assignment: CDR1 SQVTM and CDR2 ANQGSEA. CDR3 bases: TGCAGCGTTGAGGTGAAGCGGGGCCTACCCTACGAGCAGTACTTC. It codes for CSVEVKRGLPYEQYF.

The chain uses TRBV28 and TRBJ1-1; 7 bases match TRBD1. J was trimmed by 0 bases and V by 2 bases; bases with no gene match: 3. CDR1 is MDHEN, CDR2 SYDVKM, per germline. The length of the CDR3 is 15 residues. The CDR3 sequence is CASSLAGQLNTEAFF. The DNA for the CDR3 is TGTGCCAGCAGTTTAGCGGGACAGCTGAACACTGAAGCTTTCTTT.

The chain's CDR3 is CASSNLQGVEQYF. In DNA form, the CDR3 reads TGTGCCAGCAGCAACCTTCAGGGGGTTGAGCAGTACTTC. The chain is built from TRBV7-9 and TRBJ2-7; the match to TRBD1 covers 7 bases. The CDR3 is 13 amino acids. The junction had 8 bases not matched to a gene; V was cut back by 5 bases and J by 7 bases. Germline assignment: CDR1 SEHNR and CDR2 FQNEAQ (reference sequence).